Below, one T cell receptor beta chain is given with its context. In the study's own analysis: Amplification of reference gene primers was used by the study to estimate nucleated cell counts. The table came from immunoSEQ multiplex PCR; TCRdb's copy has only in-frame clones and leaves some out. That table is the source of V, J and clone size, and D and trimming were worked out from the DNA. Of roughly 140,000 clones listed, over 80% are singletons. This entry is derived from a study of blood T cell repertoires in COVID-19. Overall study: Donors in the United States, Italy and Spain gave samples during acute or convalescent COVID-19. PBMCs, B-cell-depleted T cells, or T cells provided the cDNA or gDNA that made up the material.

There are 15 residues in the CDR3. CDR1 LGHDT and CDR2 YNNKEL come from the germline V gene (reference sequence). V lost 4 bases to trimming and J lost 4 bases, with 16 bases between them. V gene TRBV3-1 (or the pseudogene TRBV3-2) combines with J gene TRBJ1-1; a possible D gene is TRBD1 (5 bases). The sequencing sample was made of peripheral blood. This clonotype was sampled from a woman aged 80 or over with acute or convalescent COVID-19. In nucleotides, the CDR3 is TGTGCCAGCAGCCTATTGTCAGGCCAGGGCACTGAAGCTTTCTTT. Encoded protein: CASSLLSGQGTEAFF.